The 21 T cell receptor beta chains below come from one sample, sequenced in a study of blood T cell repertoires in COVID-19. This table comes from immunoSEQ multiplex PCR, and its TCRdb copy is limited to in-frame clones, with some not included. The top ten hold over 7% of the sample, which has around 190,000 clones, 80% to 90% seen once. What was sequenced was peripheral blood. All receptors derive from a man aged 45-65 years with active or convalescent COVID-19.

V usage is TRBV5-1 and J usage is TRBJ1-2; TRBD1 is a possible D gene (5 bases). V lost 1 base and J 7 bases, leaving 17 bases between the germline ends. The CDR3 runs to 15 residues. CDR1 is SGHRS and CDR2 is YFSETQ in the germline V gene. CDR3 region: CASSLSGPRGGGYTF. CDR3 nucleotides: TGCGCCAGCAGCTTGAGCGGACCTCGGGGGGGTGGCTACACCTTC.

The CDR3 is CASLGDRPNTGELFF. The CDR3 DNA reads as TGTGCCAGTCTCGGGGACAGGCCGAACACCGGGGAGCTGTTTTTT. The V and J genes are TRBV3-1 (or the pseudogene TRBV3-2) and TRBJ2-2; TRBD1 matches 8 bases. The CDR3 covers 15 residues. Germline CDR1 reads LGHDT; CDR2 reads YNNKEL (reference sequence). After removal of 9 bases from V and 0 bases from J, the junction contained 6 bases not matched to a gene.

V is TRBV18 and J is TRBJ2-1, with D possibly matching TRBD2 (5 bases). The CDR3 spans 13 residues. Germline V gives CDR1 KGHSH, CDR2 LQKENI. The germline V and J ends were trimmed by 4 bases and 8 bases, with 12 bases remaining between them. The CDR3 sequence: CASSQDRRHEQFF. The CDR3 nucleotides are TGTGCCAGCTCACAGGACCGGAGGCATGAGCAGTTCTTC.

This rearrangement joins TRBV6-2 or TRBV6-3 to TRBJ1-2; 8 nucleotides match TRBD1. The germline gives CDR1 MNHEY, CDR2 SVGEGT. Trimming at V came to 5 bases and at J to 7 bases, leaving 6 bases not matched to a gene. The CDR3 runs 13 residues. CDR3 bases: TGTGCCAGCAGTCAGGGGGCGATGGGTGGCTACACCTTC. This encodes CASSQGAMGGYTF.

The V call is TRBV30, the J call TRBJ2-7; D uncertain. This CDR3 is built from 13 residues. The V gene lost 0 bases and the J gene lost 0 bases, with 6 bases spanning the gap. CDR1 GTSNPN and CDR2 SVGIG come from the germline V gene (reference sequence). CDR3 in amino acids: CAWSVHSSYEQYF. CDR3 in DNA: TGTGCCTGGAGTGTACACAGCTCCTACGAGCAGTACTTC.

The chain carries TRBV4-1 and TRBJ2-4; TRBD2 matches 10 bases. Unmatched junction bases numbered 11, after V lost 0 bases and J lost 9 bases. CDR1 is MGHRA, CDR2 YSYEKL, per germline. The CDR3 sequence is 17 residues long. CDR3 loop: CASSQDRASGSGGIQYF. The CDR3 coding sequence is TGCGCCAGCAGCCAAGATAGGGCTAGCGGGAGTGGGGGCATTCAGTACTTC.

This chain links TRBV19 with TRBJ2-1; no clear D. The CDR3 is made up of 13 amino acids. The V gene's germline CDR1 is LNHDA and CDR2 SQIVND (reference sequence). Trimming removed 3 bases at V and 6 bases at J, with 9 bases between. CDR3 residues: CASSIGNSNEQFF. CDR3 DNA: TGTGCCAGTAGTATTGGTAACAGCAATGAGCAGTTCTTC.

J is TRBJ2-7 and V is TRBV10-3, with TRBD1 identical over 9 bases. Losses at the gene ends were 11 bases for V and 1 base for J; bases not matched to a gene: 6. This CDR3 has 13 amino acids. CDR1 and CDR2 (germline): ENHRY, SYGVKD. The CDR3 here is CACTGTGSYEQYF. As DNA, the CDR3 is TGTGCCTGTACCGGGACAGGGTCCTACGAGCAGTACTTC.

The chain is built from TRBV4-1 and TRBJ1-1; D unclear. The CDR3 length is 16 residues. CDR1 is MGHRA and CDR2 is YSYEKL in the germline V gene. V lost 0 bases and J 1 base, leaving 12 bases between the germline ends. The CDR3 sequence: CASSQDHWEWNTEAFF. The CDR3 coding sequence is TGCGCCAGCAGCCAAGATCATTGGGAGTGGAACACTGAAGCTTTCTTT.

This clone appeared a single time. The genes are TRBV13 and TRBJ2-3; the D gene is possibly TRBD2 (6 bases). Germline V gene sequence: CDR1 PRHDT, CDR2 FYEKMQ (reference sequence). This CDR3 is built from 16 residues. Trimming pared 1 base from V and 0 bases from J, leaving 11 bases between. This CDR3 reads CASSLASGLSTDTQYF. The CDR3 coding sequence is TGTGCCAGCAGCTTAGCGAGCGGGCTTAGCACAGATACGCAGTATTTT.

This chain uses TRBV5-1 with TRBJ1-6; 7 nucleotides line up with TRBD1. Germline V CDR1 and CDR2: SGHRS, YFSETQ. After removal of 4 bases from V and 3 bases from J, the junction contained 4 bases not matched to a gene. This CDR3 comprises 15 residues. This chain's CDR3 is CASSPSGGYNSPLHF. The CDR3 nucleotides read TGCGCCAGCAGCCCCTCAGGGGGCTATAATTCACCCCTCCACTTT. The whole variable domain, remainder taken from reference TRBV5-1 and TRBJ1-6, is KAGVTQTPRYLIKTRGQQVTLSCSPISGHRSVSWYQQTPGQGLQFLFEYFSETQRNKGNFPGRFSGRQFSNSRSEMNVSTLELGDSALYLCASSPSGGYNSPLHFGNGTRLTVT.

This clone has just one count. This sequence joins TRBV3-1 (or the pseudogene TRBV3-2) and TRBJ2-1; the D gene is possibly TRBD2 (5 bases). The V end lost 5 bases, the J end lost 5 bases, and 10 bases lay between the germline ends. The CDR3 has 13 amino acids. Germline V gene lookup returns CDR1 LGHDT and CDR2 YNNKEL (reference sequence). The CDR3 DNA reads TGTGCCAGCAGCTATAGCGCGAACAATGAGCAGTTCTTC. Its translation is CASSYSANNEQFF.

V is TRBV27 and J is TRBJ2-5; 11 bases map to TRBD1. The V gene end was trimmed by 5 bases and the J gene end by 3 bases; junction bases not matched to a gene: 11. The CDR3 is made up of 17 amino acids. Germline-derived CDR1 and CDR2 are MNHEY and SMNVEV (reference sequence). The CDR3: CASSLYAGQGVKETQYF. CDR3 bases: TGTGCCAGCAGTCTCTATGCGGGACAGGGGGTCAAAGAGACCCAGTACTTC.

V and J are TRBV19 and TRBJ1-2; 7 nucleotides agree with TRBD1. With V trimmed by 4 bases and J by 7 bases, 9 bases remained unmatched. Germline assignment: CDR1 LNHDA and CDR2 SQIVND (reference sequence). The CDR3 is made up of 14 amino acids. The CDR3: CASSTNRGVFGYTF. DNA for the CDR3: TGTGCCAGTAGTACTAACAGGGGAGTCTTTGGCTACACCTTC.

V gene TRBV29-1 combines with J gene TRBJ1-1; no definite D call. The germline CDR1 and CDR2 sequences are SQVTM and ANQGSEA. V was clipped by 5 bases and J by 5 bases, with 9 bases between them. The CDR3 is 11 amino acids. This CDR3 is CSVTTQTEAFF. CDR3 sequence (DNA): TGCAGCGTTACGACACAAACTGAAGCTTTCTTT.

The table lists this clone with a count of one. V and J are TRBV3-1 (or the pseudogene TRBV3-2) and TRBJ1-2; TRBD1 aligns across 8 bases. The CDR3 is made up of 17 amino acids. Germline values: CDR1 LGHDT, CDR2 YNNKEL (reference sequence). V was clipped by 4 bases and J by 5 bases; unmatched bases: 15. The CDR3 coding sequence is TGTGCCAGCAGCCGACGACTCACCGGACAGGGTCGGTATGGCTACACCTTC. This codes for CASSRRLTGQGRYGYTF.

J is TRBJ2-3 and V is TRBV7-9; 12 bases match TRBD2. The germline CDR1 and CDR2 sequences are SEHNR and FQNEAQ (reference sequence). V was clipped by 4 bases and J by 1 base; unmatched bases: 3. The CDR3 is made up of 16 amino acids. In nucleotides, the CDR3 is TGTGCCAGCAGCTCCCTAGCGGGAGGGGGCACAGATACGCAGTATTTT. Amino acids: CASSSLAGGGTDTQYF.

This chain uses TRBV5-1 with TRBJ2-5; no reliable D call. CDR3 length equals 15 residues. V dropped 0 bases and J dropped 5 bases, with 14 bases sitting between them. Germline-derived CDR1 and CDR2 are SGHRS and YFSETQ. The CDR3 spells CASSLGGGHGETQYF. In DNA, the CDR3 is TGCGCCAGCAGCTTGGGTGGTGGCCATGGTGAGACCCAGTACTTC.

Many counts were recorded for this clone. This rearrangement joins TRBV4-3 to TRBJ2-7; 7 bases line up with TRBD1. CDR1 LGHNA and CDR2 YSLEER come from the germline V gene. This CDR3 is built from 16 residues. V lost 0 bases and J lost 3; bases outside the gene matches: 8. The CDR3, as DNA: TGCGCCAGCAGCCAAGATGGTAGGGGGACAGACTACGAGCAGTACTTC. As protein: CASSQDGRGTDYEQYF.

V gene TRBV18 combines with J gene TRBJ2-7, with 7 bases identical to TRBD2. Germline CDR1 KGHSH, CDR2 LQKENI. The CDR3 has 16 residues. The V and J ends lost 4 bases and 0 bases, in that order; junction bases with no gene match: 9. The CDR3 DNA reads TGTGCCAGCTCACTATCAGCTAGCGGTCGCTCCTACGAGCAGTACTTC. Residues: CASSLSASGRSYEQYF.

The gene calls are TRBV7-9 and TRBJ1-2, with 9 nucleotides matching TRBD1. Germline lookup yields CDR1 SEHNR and CDR2 FQNEAQ (reference sequence). Germline trimming cut 3 bases from V and 6 bases from J; bases unmatched to any gene: 8. The CDR3 has 15 residues. CDR3 loop: CASSFPPGQGDGYTF. The CDR3, as DNA: TGTGCCAGCAGCTTTCCCCCGGGACAGGGAGATGGCTACACCTTC. Supplemented by reference TRBV7-9 and TRBJ1-2, the full variable domain reads DTGVSQNPRHKITKRGQNVTFRCDPISEHNRLYWYRQTLGQGPEFLTYFQNEAQLEKSRLLSDRFSAERPKGSFSTLEIQRTEQGDSAMYLCASSFPPGQGDGYTFGSGTRLTVV.